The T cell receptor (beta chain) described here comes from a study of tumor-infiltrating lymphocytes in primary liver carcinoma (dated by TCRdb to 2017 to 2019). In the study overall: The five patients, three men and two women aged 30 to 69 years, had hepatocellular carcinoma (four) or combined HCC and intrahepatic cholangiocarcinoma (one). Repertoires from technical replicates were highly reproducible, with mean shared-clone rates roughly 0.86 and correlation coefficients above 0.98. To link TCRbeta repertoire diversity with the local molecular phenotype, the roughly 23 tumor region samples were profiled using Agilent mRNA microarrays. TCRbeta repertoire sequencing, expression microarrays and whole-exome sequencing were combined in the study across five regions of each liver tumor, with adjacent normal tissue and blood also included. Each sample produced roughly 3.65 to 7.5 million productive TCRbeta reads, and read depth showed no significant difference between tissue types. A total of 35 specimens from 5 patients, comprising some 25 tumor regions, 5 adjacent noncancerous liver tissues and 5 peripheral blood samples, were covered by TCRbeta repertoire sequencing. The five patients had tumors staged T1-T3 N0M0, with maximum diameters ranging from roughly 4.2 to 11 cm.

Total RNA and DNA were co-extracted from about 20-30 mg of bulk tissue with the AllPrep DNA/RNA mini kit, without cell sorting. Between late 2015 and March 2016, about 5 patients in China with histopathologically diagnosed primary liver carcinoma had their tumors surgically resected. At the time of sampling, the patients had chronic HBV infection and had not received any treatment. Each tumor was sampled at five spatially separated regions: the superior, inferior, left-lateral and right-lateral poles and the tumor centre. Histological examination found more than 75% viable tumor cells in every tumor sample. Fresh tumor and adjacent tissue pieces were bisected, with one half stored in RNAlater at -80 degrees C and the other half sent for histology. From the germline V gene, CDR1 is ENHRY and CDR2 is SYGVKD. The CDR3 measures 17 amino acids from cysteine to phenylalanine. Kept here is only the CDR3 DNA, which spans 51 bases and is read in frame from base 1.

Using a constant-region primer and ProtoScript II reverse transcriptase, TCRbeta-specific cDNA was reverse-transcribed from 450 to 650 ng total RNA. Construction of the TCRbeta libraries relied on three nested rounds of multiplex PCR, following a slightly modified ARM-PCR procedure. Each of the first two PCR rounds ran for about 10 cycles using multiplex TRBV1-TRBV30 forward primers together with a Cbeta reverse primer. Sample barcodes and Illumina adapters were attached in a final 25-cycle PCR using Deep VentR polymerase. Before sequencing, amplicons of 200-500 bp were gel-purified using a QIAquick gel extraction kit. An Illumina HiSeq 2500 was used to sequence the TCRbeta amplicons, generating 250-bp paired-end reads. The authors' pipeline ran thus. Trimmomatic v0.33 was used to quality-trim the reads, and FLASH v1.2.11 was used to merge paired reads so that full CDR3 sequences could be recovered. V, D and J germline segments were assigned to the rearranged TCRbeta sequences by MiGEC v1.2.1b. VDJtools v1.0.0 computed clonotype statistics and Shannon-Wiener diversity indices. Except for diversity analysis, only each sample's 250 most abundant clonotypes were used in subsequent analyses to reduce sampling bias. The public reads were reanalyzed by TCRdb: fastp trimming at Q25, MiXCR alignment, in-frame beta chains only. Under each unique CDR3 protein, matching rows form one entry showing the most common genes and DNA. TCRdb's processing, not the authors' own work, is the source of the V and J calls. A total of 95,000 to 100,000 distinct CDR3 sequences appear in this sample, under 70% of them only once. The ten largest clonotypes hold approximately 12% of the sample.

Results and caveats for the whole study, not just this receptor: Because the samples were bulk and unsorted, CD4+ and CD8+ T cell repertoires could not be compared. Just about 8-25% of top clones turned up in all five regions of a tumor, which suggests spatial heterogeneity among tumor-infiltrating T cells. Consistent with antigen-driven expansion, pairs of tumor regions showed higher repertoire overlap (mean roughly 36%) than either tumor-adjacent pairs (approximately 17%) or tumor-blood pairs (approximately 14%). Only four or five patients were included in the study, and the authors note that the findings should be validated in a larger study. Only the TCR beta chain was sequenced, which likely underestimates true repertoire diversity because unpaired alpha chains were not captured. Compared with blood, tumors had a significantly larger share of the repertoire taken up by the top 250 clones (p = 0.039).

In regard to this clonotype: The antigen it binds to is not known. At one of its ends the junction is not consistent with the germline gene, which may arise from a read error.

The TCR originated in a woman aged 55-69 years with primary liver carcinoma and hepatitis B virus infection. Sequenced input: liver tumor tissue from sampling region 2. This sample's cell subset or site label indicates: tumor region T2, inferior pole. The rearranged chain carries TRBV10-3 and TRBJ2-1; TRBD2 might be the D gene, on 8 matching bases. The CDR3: CAINEGREPGGGNGQFF. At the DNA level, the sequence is TGTGCCATCAACGAGGGCCGAGAGCCGGGAGGGGGCAATGGGCAGTTCTTC.